This note documents a single TCR beta chain sequence. Its antigen is not yet known. No base qualities exist here, and no much larger clone lies one base off it. The sample is drawn from a study of graft-versus-host responses after intestinal transplantation (dated by TCRdb to the early 2020s). Context from the whole study: Multivisceral, liver-intestinal, or isolated intestinal transplants were received by the recipients. Anti-thymocyte globulin induction was given to all recipients, followed by maintenance tacrolimus and steroids for roughly 3 years. To identify alloreactive clones, pre-transplant mixed lymphocyte reaction products were sequenced and compared with unstimulated pre-transplant donor and recipient T cells. Of the 20 to 25 intestinal transplant recipients enrolled in the cohort, one of whom was a retransplant, a few patients without pretransplant specimens were excluded. Bulk TCR-beta CDR3 sequencing was used to track graft-versus-host and host-versus-graft alloreactive T cell clones in the graft, circulation and bone marrow after intestinal transplantation. Rather than being sequenced by the commercial service, samples from a few later patients were sequenced in-house on an Illumina MiSeq and processed with MiXCR. A peak of at least 4% donor T cells among recipient peripheral blood mononuclear cells was the definition used for donor T cell macrochimerism.

Library prep was done by the immunoSEQ multiplex PCR assay. For most patients, genomic DNA was isolated with the Qiagen DNeasy Blood and Tissue Kit and sent frozen to Adaptive Biotechnologies for TCR sequencing. Adaptive Biotechnologies carried out high-throughput TCR-beta CDR3 sequencing of genomic DNA for most patients. The paper's data handling went like this. Adaptive's ImmunoSEQ software supplied the TCR sequencing data for 18 patients, while MiXCR and VDJtools were used to process a few other patients. To correct CD4 versus CD8 sorting errors, sequences present in both subsets at a frequency ratio below 5:1 were removed. CDR3 nucleotide sequences shared by donor and recipient were removed because the origin of these sequences could not be assigned. To be classed as alloreactive, a clone needed at least 2-fold expansion over unstimulated cells and a minimum CFSE-low frequency of 0.002% (template counts) or 0.001% (read counts). Clones were considered mappable if detected in sequenced pre-transplant spleen, lymph node, or MLR CFSE-low populations of the donor or recipient. Cumulative frequency of alloreactive clones was calculated as a percentage of all sequences weighted by copy number. Not all clones reach the TCRdb copy of this immuneACCESS table, which keeps in-frame sequences only. Checked studies attribute under half of the gap to unresolved V genes and leave the rest unexplained. That table gives V, J and clone size, and the DNA gave D and trimming. The sample contains 90,000 to 120,000 clones, approximately 90% of them found a single time. Clones ranked in the top ten supply 0.71% of the sample.

A distance of 4 bases separates the germline ends of V and J, which lose 6 bases and 2 bases respectively. The CDR1 and CDR2 encoded by the germline V gene are MDHEN and SYDVKM. The CDR3 goes from the cysteine to the phenylalanine over 11 residues. Only the CDR3 part of the read is kept: 33 bases, read in frame from the first base. What this sample's time point label stands for: cells obtained before transplantation from donor or recipient. CD3+CD4+ and CD3+CD8+ populations were FACS-sorted from unstimulated pre-transplant donor and recipient cells taken from spleen or lymph nodes. Study-wide conclusions, independent of this receptor: Peak levels of circulating GvH clones were associated with declines in HvG clones early after transplant. GvH clones were detected in recipient bone marrow, and some of these GvH clones were observed earlier in ileal mucosa or blood, consistent with an intestinal mucosal origin. The conclusions were limited by the relatively low number and heterogeneity of the intestinal transplant patients. High GvH to HvG T cell clonal ratios were observed in the allografts of patients with donor T cell macrochimerism.

The receptor was derived from a human donor who was the organ donor for an intestinal transplant. Recombination linked TRBV28 to TRBJ1-2; the D gene is not confidently resolved. The source was unstimulated CD4+ T cells sorted from spleen or lymph node cells, collected before transplant. The CDR3 amino acid sequence is: CASRVNYGYTF. In nucleotides, the sequence is TGTGCCAGCAGGGTGAACTATGGCTACACCTTC.